This T cell receptor beta chain stems from a study of beta chain features in type 1 diabetes. All of the isolated RNA was reverse transcribed, so expressed TCRB transcripts were sequenced. Produced via immunoSEQ multiplex PCR; TCRdb's table is partial and in-frame only. The data hold 150,000 to 180,000 clones, with approximately 12% observed a single time. The CDR3 consists of 12 residues. Germline V gene data show CDR1 as SGHDT and CDR2 as YYEEEE. Trimming left V 3 bases short and J 5 bases short, with 9 bases between. This chain uses TRBV5-6 with TRBJ2-7; D not certain. The receptor was derived from a man aged 18 to 30 in good health. The specimen was central memory CD4+ T cells from blood. CDR3 DNA: TGTGCCAGCAGCTCCGAGGTCCACGAGCAGTACTTC. Translated: CASSSEVHEQYF.